Detailed here is one T cell receptor (beta chain). In its sample, this clonotype was seen many times. Its target antigen remains unknown. Base qualities were left out, and no much larger clone turns up one base away. This sample is part of a study of T cells in Graves' hyperthyroidism and ophthalmopathy (dated by TCRdb to between 2018 and 2021). With respect to the entire study: Peripheral blood samples were taken at the time of initial diagnosis, prior to any treatment. Prospective prediction of ophthalmopathy was tested in an independent validation cohort of fewer than 20 hyperthyroidism patients and 15 to 17 patients who later progressed to ophthalmopathy. The 75 to 100 discovery patients were divided at random into training and test sets in a 7:3 ratio. TCR Vbeta CDR3 sequencing of 130 to 150 peripheral blood samples (approximately 44 ophthalmopathy, roughly 74 hyperthyroidism and some 17 progressor patients) is reported in the paper. To identify TCR V-J signatures that set the groups apart, the researchers used a discovery cohort of 90 to 100 patients, made up of 40 to 45 with Graves' ophthalmopathy and approximately 57 with stable Graves' hyperthyroidism. After sampling, hyperthyroidism patients received methimazole starting at 30 mg daily, and ophthalmopathy patients received high-dose intravenous methylprednisolone. In more than 5 Graves' hyperthyroidism patients, the study also compared T-cell repertoires from thyroid tissue with T-cell repertoires from blood.

Results and caveats for the whole study, not just this receptor: In cross-validation, a model built on a 13 V-J signature told ophthalmopathy apart from stable hyperthyroidism with under 90% sensitivity and 81% to 82% specificity, and in testing the same model reached 80%/75%. Most expanded thyroid clonotypes (frequency above 0.001) were also detected in blood, a finding suggesting that blood repertoires may reflect thyroid immune responses. In validation, progression to ophthalmopathy was predicted by the model with approximately 67% sensitivity and roughly 76% specificity, a median of about 6.8 months before onset. No statistical method was used to set the sample size in advance, and investigators knew the group allocation.

The TCR beta CDR3 regions were amplified from the RNA transcripts. A first-round RT-PCR of the TCR CDR3 used the HTBI primer set with the Qiagen OneStep RT-PCR kit. Libraries were constructed in a second round of multiplex PCR, after which size selection and purification were performed. Libraries were sequenced paired-end with 100 bp reads on an Illumina HiSeq2000. Per the original workflow: Raw data were processed with SOAPnuke, discarding reads with adapters, uncalled bases, mean Phred below 15, or no exact constant-primer or identifier match. High-quality paired reads were merged using COPE v1.2.5, and each unique nucleotide sequence was defined as a clonotype. MiTCR v1.1 was used to align clonotypes to the IMGT TRBV, TRBD and TRBJ reference segments. Analysis was restricted to V-J combinations with a frequency above 0.0001, which covered 98% to 99.2% of repertoires. A TCS score was defined as the ratio of F50 (clonal expansion) to E x V (chaos), with BLOSUM62-based TCRdist applied between CDR3 peptides within each V-J. Welch's t-statistics and random forest reduced around 520 V-J features to roughly 13, which were used in a naive Bayes classifier (R e1071). TCRdb reprocessing: public reads trimmed at Q25 with fastp, clones called with MiXCR, in-frame beta chains kept. Every entry covers one CDR3 protein and lists the most common genes and DNA from its rows. TCRdb, not the original authors, processed these V and J calls. The table for this sample lists around 600,000 distinct CDR3 sequences; around 16% of them were counted only once. Together, the top ten hold approximately 7.4% of the sample.

The CDR3 covers 15 residues, taking in both the cysteine and the phenylalanine. Of all the DNA, just the CDR3 is kept, 45 bases in frame from base 1. Trimming takes 2 bases from V and 5 bases from J, and the germline ends sit 13 bases apart. The germline V gene provides CDR1 MNHEY and CDR2 SVGEGT. Graves' hyperthyroidism was defined as stable when no progression to ophthalmopathy occurred over 18 months of follow-up. Hyperthyroidism patients were newly diagnosed, with disease duration under 2 months, and aged 18 to 65 years. Exclusion was applied to patients with uncontrolled infections, other autoimmune diseases, pregnancy or lactation. Diagnoses were established on the basis of clinical symptoms, serum thyroxine and TRAb, thyroid ultrasound, and orbital computed tomography. Ficoll-Paque density gradient centrifugation was used to isolate PBMCs from approximately 10 ml of fresh peripheral blood. Trizol reagent was used to extract total RNA, and RNA quality was then checked on an Agilent 2100 Bioanalyzer.

The sequence came from a woman aged 25 to 39 with Graves' hyperthyroidism. The sequenced material came from blood. The chain employs TRBV6-2 or TRBV6-3 and TRBJ2-1; matching of 6 bases hints at TRBD2 as the D gene. The sequenced DNA is TGTGCCAGCAGTTACGCGGGCGGGAACAACAATGAGCAGTTCTTC. Its protein is CASSYAGGNNNEQFF.